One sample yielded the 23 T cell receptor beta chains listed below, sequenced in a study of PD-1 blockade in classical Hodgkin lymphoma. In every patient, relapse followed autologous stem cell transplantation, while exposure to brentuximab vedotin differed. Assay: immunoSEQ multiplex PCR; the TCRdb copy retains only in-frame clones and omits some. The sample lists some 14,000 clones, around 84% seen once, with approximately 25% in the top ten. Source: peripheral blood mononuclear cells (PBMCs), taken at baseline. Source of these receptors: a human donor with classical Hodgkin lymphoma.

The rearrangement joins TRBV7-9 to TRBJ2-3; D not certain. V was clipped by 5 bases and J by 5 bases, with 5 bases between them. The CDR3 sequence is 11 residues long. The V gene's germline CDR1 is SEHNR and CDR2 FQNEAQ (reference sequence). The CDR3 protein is CASSPLDTQYF. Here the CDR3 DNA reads TGTGCCAGCAGCCCCCTAGATACGCAGTATTTT.

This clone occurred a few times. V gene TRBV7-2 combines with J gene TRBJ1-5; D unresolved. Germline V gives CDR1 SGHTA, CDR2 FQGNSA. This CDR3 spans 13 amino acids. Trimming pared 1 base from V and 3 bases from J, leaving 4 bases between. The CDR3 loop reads CASSLGVNQPQHF. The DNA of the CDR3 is TGTGCCAGCAGCTTAGGGGTCAATCAGCCCCAGCATTTT.

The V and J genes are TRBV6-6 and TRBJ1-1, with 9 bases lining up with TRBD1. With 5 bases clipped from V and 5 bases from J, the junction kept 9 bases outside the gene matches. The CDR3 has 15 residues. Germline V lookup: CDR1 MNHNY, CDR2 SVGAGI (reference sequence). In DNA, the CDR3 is TGTGCCAGCAGTATATCCGGGACAGGGAAAACTGAAGCTTTCTTT. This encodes CASSISGTGKTEAFF.

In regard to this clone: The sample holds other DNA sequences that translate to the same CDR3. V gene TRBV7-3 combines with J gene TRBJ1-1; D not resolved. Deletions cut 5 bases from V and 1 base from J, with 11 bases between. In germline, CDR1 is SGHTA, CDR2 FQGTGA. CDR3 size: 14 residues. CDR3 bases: TGTGCCAGCAGCACCGGTTATCCGAACACTGAAGCTTTCTTT. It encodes CASSTGYPNTEAFF.

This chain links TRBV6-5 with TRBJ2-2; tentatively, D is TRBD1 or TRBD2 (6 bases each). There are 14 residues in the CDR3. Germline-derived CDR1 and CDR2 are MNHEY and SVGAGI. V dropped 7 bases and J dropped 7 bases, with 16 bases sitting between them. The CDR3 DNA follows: TGTGCCAGCACCTCCCTAGGGGGGCACGGGGAGCTGTTTTTT. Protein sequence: CASTSLGGHGELFF.

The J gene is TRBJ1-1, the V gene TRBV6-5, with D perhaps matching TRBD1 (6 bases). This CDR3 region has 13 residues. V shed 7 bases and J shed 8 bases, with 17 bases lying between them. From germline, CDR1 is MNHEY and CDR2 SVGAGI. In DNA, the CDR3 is TGTGCCAGCACTTCGCGGGGGCGCGAGGAAGCTTTCTTT. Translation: CASTSRGREEAFF.

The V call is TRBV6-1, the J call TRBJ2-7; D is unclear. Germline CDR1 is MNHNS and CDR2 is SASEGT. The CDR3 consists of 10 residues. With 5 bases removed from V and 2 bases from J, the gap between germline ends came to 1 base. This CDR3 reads CASSTYEQYF. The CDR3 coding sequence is TGTGCCAGCAGTACCTACGAGCAGTACTTC.

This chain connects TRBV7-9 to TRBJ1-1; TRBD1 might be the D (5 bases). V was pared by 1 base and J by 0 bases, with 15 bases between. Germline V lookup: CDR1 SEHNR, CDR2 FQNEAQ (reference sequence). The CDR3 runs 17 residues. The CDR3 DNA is TGTGCCAGCAGCTTAGTGGGGGGTGGTAGTTTGAACACTGAAGCTTTCTTT. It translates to CASSLVGGGSLNTEAFF.

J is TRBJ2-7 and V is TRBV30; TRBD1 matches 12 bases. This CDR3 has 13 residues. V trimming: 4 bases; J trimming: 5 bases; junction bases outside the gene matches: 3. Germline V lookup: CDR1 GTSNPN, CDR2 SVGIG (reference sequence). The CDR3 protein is CAWTGTGGDEQYF. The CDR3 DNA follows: TGTGCCTGGACGGGGACAGGGGGCGACGAGCAGTACTTC.

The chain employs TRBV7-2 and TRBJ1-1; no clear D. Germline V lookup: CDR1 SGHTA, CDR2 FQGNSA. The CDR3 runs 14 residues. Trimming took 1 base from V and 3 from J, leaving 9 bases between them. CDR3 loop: CASSLGDTYTEAFF. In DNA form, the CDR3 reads TGTGCCAGCAGCTTAGGAGACACCTACACTGAAGCTTTCTTT. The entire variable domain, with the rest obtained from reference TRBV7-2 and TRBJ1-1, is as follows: GAGVSQSPSNKVTEKGKDVELRCDPISGHTALYWYRQSLGQGLEFLIYFQGNSAPDKSGLPSDRFSAERTGGSVSTLTIQRTQQEDSAVYLCASSLGDTYTEAFFGQGTRLTVV.

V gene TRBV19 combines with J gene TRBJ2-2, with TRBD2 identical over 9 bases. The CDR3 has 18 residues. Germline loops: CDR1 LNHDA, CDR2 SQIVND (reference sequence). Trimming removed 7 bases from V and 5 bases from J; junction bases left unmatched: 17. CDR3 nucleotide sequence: TGTGCCAGTAACTCGGAGCGGGGGGCCCTCGGGAGGACCGGGGAGCTGTTTTTT. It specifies CASNSERGALGRTGELFF.

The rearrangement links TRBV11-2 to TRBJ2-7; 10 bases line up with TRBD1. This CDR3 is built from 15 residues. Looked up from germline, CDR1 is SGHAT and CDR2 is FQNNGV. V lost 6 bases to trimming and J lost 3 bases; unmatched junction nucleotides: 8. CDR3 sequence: CASRRSGTGVYEQYF. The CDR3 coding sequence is TGTGCCAGCAGACGATCCGGGACAGGGGTCTACGAGCAGTACTTC. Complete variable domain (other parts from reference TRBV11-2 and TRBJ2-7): EAGVAQSPRYKIIEKRQSVAFWCNPISGHATLYWYQQILGQGPKLLIQFQNNGVVDDSQLPKDRFSAERLKGVDSTLKIQPAKLEDSAVYLCASRRSGTGVYEQYFGPGTRLTVT.

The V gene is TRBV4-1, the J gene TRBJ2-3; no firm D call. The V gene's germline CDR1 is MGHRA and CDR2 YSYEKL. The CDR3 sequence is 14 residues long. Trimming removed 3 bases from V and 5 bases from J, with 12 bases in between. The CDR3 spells CASSQLVGRDTQYF. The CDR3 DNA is TGCGCCAGCAGCCAGCTAGTCGGGCGAGATACGCAGTATTTT.

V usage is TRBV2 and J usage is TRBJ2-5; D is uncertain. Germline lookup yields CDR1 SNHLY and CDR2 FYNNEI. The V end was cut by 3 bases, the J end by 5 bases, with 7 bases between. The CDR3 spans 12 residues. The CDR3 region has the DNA TGTGCCAGCAGTGACGACAAGGAGACCCAGTACTTC. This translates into CASSDDKETQYF. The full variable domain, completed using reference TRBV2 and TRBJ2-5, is EPEVTQTPSHQVTQMGQEVILRCVPISNHLYFYWYRQILGQKVEFLVSFYNNEISEKSEIFDDQFSVERPDGSNFTLKIRSTKLEDSAMYFCASSDDKETQYFGPGTRLLVL.

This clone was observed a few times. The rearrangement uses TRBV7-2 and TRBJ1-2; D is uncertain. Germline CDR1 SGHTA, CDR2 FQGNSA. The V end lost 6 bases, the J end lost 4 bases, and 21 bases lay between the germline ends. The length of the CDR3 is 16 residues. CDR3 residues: CASSPEVMGPSYGYTF. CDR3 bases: TGTGCCAGCAGTCCAGAAGTCATGGGTCCCTCCTATGGCTACACCTTC.

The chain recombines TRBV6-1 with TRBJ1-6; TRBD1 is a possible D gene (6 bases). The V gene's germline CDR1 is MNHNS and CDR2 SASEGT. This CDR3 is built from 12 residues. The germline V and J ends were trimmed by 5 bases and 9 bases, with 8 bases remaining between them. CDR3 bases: TGTGCCAGCAGTACAGGGAGTTCACCCCTCCACTTT. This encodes CASSTGSSPLHF.

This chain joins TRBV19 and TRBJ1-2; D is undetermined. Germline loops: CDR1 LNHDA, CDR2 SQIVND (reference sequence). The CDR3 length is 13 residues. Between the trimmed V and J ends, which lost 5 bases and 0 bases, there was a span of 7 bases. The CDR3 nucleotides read TGTGCCAGTAGTCCCCAGCCTAACTATGGCTACACCTTC. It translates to CASSPQPNYGYTF.

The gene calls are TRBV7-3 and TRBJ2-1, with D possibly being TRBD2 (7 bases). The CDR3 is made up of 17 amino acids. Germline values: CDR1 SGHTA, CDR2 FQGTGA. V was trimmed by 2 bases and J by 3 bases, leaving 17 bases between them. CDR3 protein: CASSLGGGPAGYNEQFF. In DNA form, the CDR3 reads TGTGCCAGCAGCTTAGGCGGGGGCCCCGCCGGCTACAATGAGCAGTTCTTC.

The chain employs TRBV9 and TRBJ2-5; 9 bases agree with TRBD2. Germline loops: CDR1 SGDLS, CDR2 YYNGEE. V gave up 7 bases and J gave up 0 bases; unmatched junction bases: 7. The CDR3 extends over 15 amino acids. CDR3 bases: TGTGCCAGCTCCCTAGCGGGGTTATACCAAGAGACCCAGTACTTC. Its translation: CASSLAGLYQETQYF.

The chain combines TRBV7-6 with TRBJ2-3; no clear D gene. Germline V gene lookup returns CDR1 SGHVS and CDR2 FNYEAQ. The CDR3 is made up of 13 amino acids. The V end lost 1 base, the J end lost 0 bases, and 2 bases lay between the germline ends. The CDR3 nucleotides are TGTGCCAGCAGCTTAGAGAGCACAGATACGCAGTATTTT. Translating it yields CASSLESTDTQYF.

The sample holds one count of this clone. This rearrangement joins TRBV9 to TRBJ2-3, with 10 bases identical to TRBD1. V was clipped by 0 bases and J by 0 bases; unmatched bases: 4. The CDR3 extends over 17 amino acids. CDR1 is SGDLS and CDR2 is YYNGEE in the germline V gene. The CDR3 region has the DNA TGTGCCAGCAGCGTAGAGGGACAGGGGTTGAGCACAGATACGCAGTATTTT. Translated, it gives CASSVEGQGLSTDTQYF. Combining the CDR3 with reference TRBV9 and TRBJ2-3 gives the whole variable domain DSGVTQTPKHLITATGQRVTLRCSPRSGDLSVYWYQQSLDQGLQFLIQYYNGEERAKGNILERFSAQQFPDLHSELNLSSLELGDSALYFCASSVEGQGLSTDTQYFGPGTRLTVL.

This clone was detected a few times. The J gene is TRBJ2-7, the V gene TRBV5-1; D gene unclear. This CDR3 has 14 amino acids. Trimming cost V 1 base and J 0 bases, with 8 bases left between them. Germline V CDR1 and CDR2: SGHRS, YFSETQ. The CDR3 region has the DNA TGCGCCAGCAGCTTGTTGCAGAGCTCCTACGAGCAGTACTTC. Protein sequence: CASSLLQSSYEQYF.

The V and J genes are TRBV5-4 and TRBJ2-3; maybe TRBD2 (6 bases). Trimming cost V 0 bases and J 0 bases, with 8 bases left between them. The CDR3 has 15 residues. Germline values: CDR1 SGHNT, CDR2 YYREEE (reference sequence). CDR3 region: CASSLGGVSTDTQYF. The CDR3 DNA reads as TGTGCCAGCAGCTTGGGCGGGGTAAGCACAGATACGCAGTATTTT.